Shown below are 32 T cell receptor beta chains from a single sample sequenced in a study of T cell changes during pregnancy in multiple sclerosis. Only in-frame clones appear in the TCRdb table, and some are missing; sequencing was by immunoSEQ multiplex PCR. The sample holds tens of thousands of clones; about 92% are singletons and the top ten take 2.5%. The sequenced sample was peripheral blood, obtained in the second trimester of pregnancy. All receptors derive from a female donor with multiple sclerosis, enrolled in a pregnancy study.

The chain carries TRBV5-1 and TRBJ1-4; 7 bases match TRBD1. CDR1 is SGHRS and CDR2 is YFSETQ in the germline V gene. V gave up 3 bases and J gave up 1 base; unmatched junction bases: 3. The CDR3 spans 15 residues. The CDR3 DNA is TGCGCCAGCAGCTCTCACAGGGGAACTAATGAAAAACTGTTTTTT. Translation gives CASSSHRGTNEKLFF.

The chain carries TRBV5-6 and TRBJ2-1, with 12 bases that match TRBD2. This CDR3 contains 14 residues. In germline, CDR1 is SGHDT, CDR2 YYEEEE. The trim removed 4 bases at V and 8 bases at J, leaving 4 bases unmatched. The CDR3 DNA follows: TGTGCCAGCAGCCCACTAGCGGGGGGCCATGAGCAGTTCTTC. Translated: CASSPLAGGHEQFF.

The chain combines TRBV5-4 with TRBJ2-2; the D is unclear. Germline V gene lookup returns CDR1 SGHNT and CDR2 YYREEE (reference sequence). The length of the CDR3 is 14 residues. With 2 bases removed from V and 5 bases from J, the gap between germline ends came to 10 bases. The CDR3 DNA follows: TGTGCCAGCAGCTTATGGGCAAAAACCGGGGAGCTGTTTTTT. Translated, it gives CASSLWAKTGELFF.

V usage is TRBV2 and J usage is TRBJ1-1; 7 nucleotides align to TRBD1. The J segment lost 2 bases and the V segment lost 1 base, leaving 4 bases of the junction unmatched. This CDR3 is 15 amino acids long. Germline lookup yields CDR1 SNHLY and CDR2 FYNNEI. The chain's CDR3 is CASSEVRGKNTEAFF. The CDR3 coding sequence is TGTGCCAGCAGTGAAGTCAGGGGGAAAAACACTGAAGCTTTCTTT. The entire variable domain, with the rest obtained from reference TRBV2 and TRBJ1-1, is as follows: EPEVTQTPSHQVTQMGQEVILRCVPISNHLYFYWYRQILGQKVEFLVSFYNNEISEKSEIFDDQFSVERPDGSNFTLKIRSTKLEDSAMYFCASSEVRGKNTEAFFGQGTRLTVV.

The V and J genes are TRBV4-2 and TRBJ2-3; 7 bases agree with TRBD2. V lost 3 bases to trimming and J lost 4 bases; unmatched junction nucleotides: 7. Germline assignment: CDR1 LGHNA and CDR2 YNFKEQ. This CDR3 has 15 amino acids. CDR3 DNA sequence: TGTGCCAGCAGCCAGGACGGACTAGGGGCAGATACGCAGTATTTT. Protein sequence: CASSQDGLGADTQYF.

This chain links TRBV20-1 with TRBJ2-7; no firm D call. V was cut by 6 bases and J by 6 bases, with 12 bases left in between. The V gene's germline CDR1 is DFQATT and CDR2 SNEGSKA (reference sequence). This CDR3 comprises 11 residues. CDR3 loop: CSAKLNGEQYF. CDR3 nucleotides: TGCAGTGCAAAACTGAATGGCGAGCAGTACTTC.

CDR3 region: CASSLQGFEAFF. The CDR3, as DNA: TGTGCCAGCAGCTTACAGGGGTTTGAAGCTTTCTTT. The genes are TRBV7-9 and TRBJ1-1, with D possibly being TRBD1 (6 bases). V was shortened by 2 bases and J by 7 bases, with 8 bases between the two germline ends. The germline V gene has CDR1 SEHNR and CDR2 FQNEAQ (reference sequence). This CDR3 region has 12 residues.

This rearrangement joins TRBV19 to TRBJ2-2; possibly TRBD1 for D (8 bases). The length of the CDR3 is 16 residues. Per the germline V gene, CDR1 is LNHDA and CDR2 is SQIVND (reference sequence). The V end was cut by 7 bases, the J end by 7 bases, with 22 bases between. The CDR3 DNA reads as TGTGCCAGTACAGTCCCCACAGGGGGGGTGTACGGGGAGCTGTTTTTT. Its protein is CASTVPTGGVYGELFF.

The CDR3 sequence is CASLRDRGVPGELFF. CDR3 in DNA: TGTGCCAGTTTAAGGGACAGGGGAGTTCCCGGGGAGCTGTTTTTT. The chain is built from TRBV19 and TRBJ2-2; 10 bases agree with TRBD1. CDR3 length: 15 residues. J gave up 6 bases and V 8 bases, and 9 bases lay outside the gene matches. Germline-derived CDR1 and CDR2 are LNHDA and SQIVND (reference sequence).

The chain combines TRBV6-1 with TRBJ2-3; no reliable D call. The CDR3 consists of 11 residues. Germline CDR1 MNHNS, CDR2 SASEGT. V lost 5 bases to trimming and J lost 6 bases, with 6 bases between them. As DNA, the CDR3 is TGTGCCAGCAGTAACTCGGATACGCAGTATTTT. Protein sequence: CASSNSDTQYF.

V usage is TRBV5-1 and J usage is TRBJ1-1, with a weak D call TRBD1 (6 bases). CDR3 size: 13 residues. Germline V CDR1 and CDR2: SGHRS, YFSETQ. Trimming took 4 bases from V and 5 from J, leaving 12 bases between them. CDR3 bases: TGCGCCAGCAGCCCAGGGGTAGGAACTGAAGCTTTCTTT. Translated, it gives CASSPGVGTEAFF.

In its sample, this clone was seen once. This rearrangement joins TRBV13 to TRBJ2-1; 8 bases align to TRBD2. This CDR3 spans 16 amino acids. With V trimmed by 7 bases and J by 6 bases, 14 bases remained unmatched. Germline-derived CDR1 and CDR2 are PRHDT and FYEKMQ (reference sequence). The CDR3 loop is CASTRRRGEGGNEQFF. In nucleotides, the CDR3 is TGTGCCAGCACCAGACGGCGGGGGGAAGGTGGCAATGAGCAGTTCTTC.

This chain uses TRBV4-1 with TRBJ2-3; D is unresolved. The length of the CDR3 is 14 residues. V was shortened by 1 base and J by 6 bases, with 11 bases between the two germline ends. The germline V gene encodes CDR1 MGHRA and CDR2 YSYEKL. The CDR3 bases are TGCGCCAGCAGCCAAGGCCCATTGGAGGATACGCAGTATTTT. It yields the protein CASSQGPLEDTQYF.

The CDR3 region is CASSRERGGVTEAFF. The CDR3 nucleotides read TGTGCCAGTTCACGAGAGAGAGGGGGGGTGACTGAAGCTTTCTTT. The chain uses TRBV27 and TRBJ1-1, with D tentatively TRBD1 (6 bases). The CDR3 is 15 amino acids. Between the trimmed V and J ends, which lost 9 bases and 5 bases, there was a span of 22 bases. Germline V gene lookup returns CDR1 MNHEY and CDR2 SMNVEV (reference sequence).

The V gene is TRBV28, the J gene TRBJ1-5; TRBD1 matches 8 bases. V was pared by 4 bases and J by 1 base, with 9 bases of the junction left unmatched. From germline, CDR1 is MDHEN and CDR2 SYDVKM. This CDR3 is built from 17 residues. CDR3: CASSYPRQGSSNQPQHF. In DNA, the CDR3 is TGTGCCAGCAGTTATCCCCGACAGGGGAGCAGCAATCAGCCCCAGCATTTT.

The chain couples TRBV10-1 to TRBJ2-1; D is ambiguous. This CDR3 has 15 residues. Trimming took off 3 bases at V and 7 bases at J, with 16 bases between the two ends. CDR1 is WNHNN and CDR2 is SYGVQD in the germline V gene (reference sequence). The CDR3 loop reads CASSEGGVGWNEQFF. In DNA form, the CDR3 reads TGCGCCAGCAGTGAAGGCGGCGTAGGTTGGAATGAGCAGTTCTTC.

The chain uses TRBV5-5 and TRBJ1-1, with D possibly being TRBD1 (5 bases). Per germline, CDR1 SGHKS and CDR2 YYEKEE (reference sequence). The germline V and J ends were trimmed by 5 bases and 9 bases, with 17 bases remaining between them. CDR3 size: 13 residues. The CDR3 region is CASSPQDRVKAFF. The CDR3 DNA reads TGTGCCAGCAGTCCACAGGATCGGGTGAAAGCTTTCTTT.

The CDR3 region is CASSATGTGVNQPQHF. For the CDR3, the DNA is TGCGCCAGCAGCGCGACCGGGACAGGGGTTAATCAGCCCCAGCATTTT. This chain connects TRBV4-1 to TRBJ1-5, with 10 bases matching TRBD1. Germline values: CDR1 MGHRA, CDR2 YSYEKL. J gave up 4 bases and V 5 bases, and 8 bases lay outside the gene matches. This CDR3 contains 16 residues.

The count of this clone is one. This sequence joins TRBV5-6 and TRBJ1-2, with D possibly being TRBD1 (6 bases). V was cut by 4 bases and J by 8 bases, with 15 bases left in between. CDR3 length: 13 residues. The V gene's germline CDR1 is SGHDT and CDR2 YYEEEE. CDR3 nucleotide sequence: TGTGCCAGCAGCCGAAGGACAGCTCGGGGCTACACCTTC. Translation: CASSRRTARGYTF.

The genes are TRBV28 and TRBJ2-6, with D unclear. The CDR3 covers 13 residues. CDR1 MDHEN and CDR2 SYDVKM come from the germline V gene. Trimming removed 4 bases at V and 2 bases at J, with 3 bases between. CDR3 nucleotide sequence: TGTGCCAGCAGTTCGGCTGGGGCCAACGTCCTGACTTTC. Encoded protein: CASSSAGANVLTF.

The genes are TRBV30 and TRBJ2-7, with D possibly being TRBD2 (5 bases). V lost 2 bases to trimming and J lost 7 bases, with 15 bases between them. The germline V gene encodes CDR1 GTSNPN and CDR2 SVGIG (reference sequence). The CDR3 covers 13 residues. The CDR3 region is CAWSPRALREQYF. CDR3 bases: TGTGCCTGGAGTCCGCGGGCCTTGAGGGAGCAGTACTTC.

The chain recombines TRBV7-9 with TRBJ1-3; D possibly corresponds to TRBD1 (6 bases). The CDR3 is made up of 15 amino acids. Trimming took off 7 bases at V and 5 bases at J, with 18 bases between the two ends. From germline, CDR1 is SEHNR and CDR2 FQNEAQ (reference sequence). The DNA of the CDR3 is TGTGCCAGCACCCCGGGGGGGGGCTTTCGAAACACCATATATTTT. This sequence encodes CASTPGGGFRNTIYF.

This chain links TRBV6-5 with TRBJ1-1, with unresolved D. V was pared by 8 bases and J by 6 bases, with 16 bases between. This CDR3 region has 13 residues. CDR1 is MNHEY, CDR2 SVGAGI, per germline. CDR3 amino acids: CASGIVGDPEAFF. Written as DNA, the CDR3 is TGTGCCAGCGGCATAGTCGGAGATCCTGAAGCTTTCTTT.

The chain combines TRBV10-2 with TRBJ2-5, with D possibly TRBD1 on 5 matching bases. V was clipped by 7 bases and J by 5 bases, with 11 bases between them. The CDR3 totals 12 residues. The germline CDR1 and CDR2 sequences are WSHSY and SAAADI. CDR3 in DNA: TGCGCCAGCAAAAGAAGGGGTGAGACCCAGTACTTC. As protein: CASKRRGETQYF.

The chain combines TRBV27 with TRBJ2-4; 7 bases line up with TRBD2. There are 15 residues in the CDR3. J gave up 8 bases and V 6 bases, and 13 bases lay outside the gene matches. CDR1 is MNHEY, CDR2 SMNVEV, per germline (reference sequence). CDR3 loop: CASSLTRGRKYIQYF. The CDR3 DNA follows: TGTGCCAGCAGCTTGACCCGCGGGAGAAAGTACATTCAGTACTTC.

The CDR3 loop reads CASTSGTGGTEAFF. CDR3 sequence (DNA): TGTGCCAGCACCTCAGGGACAGGGGGCACTGAAGCTTTCTTT. The chain combines TRBV2 with TRBJ1-1, with 11 bases that match TRBD1. The V gene's germline CDR1 is SNHLY and CDR2 FYNNEI. The CDR3 spans 14 residues. The ends lost 7 bases at V and 4 bases at J; junction bases unmatched: 5.

The V call is TRBV7-8, the J call TRBJ1-2; D is ambiguous. Germline V gene data show CDR1 as SGHVS and CDR2 as FQNEAQ. The CDR3 runs 16 residues. The ends were cut back, 1 base at V and 3 bases at J, with 15 bases in the middle. This CDR3 is CASSLERVVNDYGYTF. The CDR3 region has the DNA TGTGCCAGCAGCTTAGAGCGGGTGGTGAATGACTATGGCTACACCTTC.

The rearrangement joins TRBV5-1 to TRBJ1-1; 8 nucleotides align to TRBD1. V gave up 3 bases and J gave up 4 bases; unmatched junction bases: 2. Germline CDR1 SGHRS, CDR2 YFSETQ. The CDR3 runs to 13 residues. CDR3 amino acids: CASSWTGPTEAFF. As DNA, the CDR3 is TGCGCCAGCAGCTGGACAGGGCCCACTGAAGCTTTCTTT.

The CDR3 protein is CATSRQGEVAFF. The CDR3 bases are TGTGCCACCAGCAGACAGGGGGAGGTAGCTTTCTTT. This chain links TRBV15 with TRBJ1-1; 7 nucleotides match TRBD1. In germline, CDR1 is LNHNV, CDR2 YYDKDF (reference sequence). V lost 2 bases and J lost 10; bases outside the gene matches: 4. The CDR3 is 12 residues long.

The CDR3 loop reads CASSDLGLVQETQYF. In DNA form, the CDR3 reads TGTGCCAGCAGCGACCTAGGACTAGTCCAAGAGACCCAGTACTTC. The gene calls are TRBV7-3 and TRBJ2-5; 7 bases are shared with TRBD2. J was trimmed by 1 base and V by 5 bases; bases with no gene match: 7. The CDR3 runs 15 residues. Germline V gene data show CDR1 as SGHTA and CDR2 as FQGTGA.

The chain joins TRBV2 to TRBJ1-5; D not certain. Germline loops: CDR1 SNHLY, CDR2 FYNNEI. Trimming took off 8 bases at V and 2 bases at J, with 19 bases between the two ends. The CDR3 consists of 16 residues. CDR3 DNA: TGTGCCAGCCAACATTTTCAGGTTTCCGGCAATCAGCCCCAGCATTTT. Translated, it gives CASQHFQVSGNQPQHF. Complete variable domain (other parts from reference TRBV2 and TRBJ1-5): EPEVTQTPSHQVTQMGQEVILRCVPISNHLYFYWYRQILGQKVEFLVSFYNNEISEKSEIFDDQFSVERPDGSNFTLKIRSTKLEDSAMYFCASQHFQVSGNQPQHFGDGTRLSIL.

The chain recombines TRBV6-5 with TRBJ1-2; possibly TRBD1 for D (5 bases). Per the germline V gene, CDR1 is MNHEY and CDR2 is SVGAGI. This CDR3 has 14 residues. V dropped 0 bases and J dropped 3 bases, with 8 bases sitting between them. CDR3 in amino acids: CASSYSETDYGYTF. CDR3 DNA: TGTGCCAGCAGTTACTCTGAGACAGACTATGGCTACACCTTC.